This T cell receptor beta chain derives from a study of OX40 agonist ivuxolimab in advanced cancers. The CDR3 sequence is 16 residues long. Trimming shortened V by 4 bases and J by 2 bases, and 16 bases separated the two germline ends. The germline V gene has CDR1 SGHDT and CDR2 YYEEEE. Assay: immunoSEQ multiplex PCR; the TCRdb copy retains only in-frame clones and omits some. The table has roughly 50,000 clones, around 89% seen once. The sequencing here drew on CD4+ or CD8+ T cells sorted from blood, taken in a trial of the OX40 agonist ivuxolimab. The clonotype originates from an adult with an advanced solid tumor such as melanoma, head and neck, liver or kidney cancer. The chain is built from TRBV5-6 and TRBJ1-3; D not resolved. In nucleotides, the CDR3 is TGTGCCAGCAGCCCTCGTATAGGGTCGGCTGGAAACACCATATATTTT. It yields the protein CASSPRIGSAGNTIYF.